This T cell receptor (beta chain) was sequenced for a study of T-cell reconstitution after alpha-beta-depleted transplantation in children. Broader study findings: T-cell numbers and diversity, one year after transplant, stemmed largely from T cells that were newly produced. After transplant, at about two months, alpha-beta T cells were reportedly derived from several hundred expanded graft clones. There were some patients whose high TCRbeta diversity at day 60 came from surviving recipient T cells and thymic progenitors.

As it was prepared, the TCRbeta library received unique molecular identifiers. From the PCR reads, TCRdb called clonotypes with MiXCR, one entry per CDR3 protein. In the table there are about 600,000 distinct CDR3 sequences, about 23% of which are singletons. The CDR3 spans 13 residues. V lost 6 bases and J lost 4; bases outside the gene matches: 6. Germline-derived CDR1 and CDR2 are SGHAT and FQNNGV. In regard to this clonotype: Its antigen is not identified.

Material: PBMCs, mostly from graft donor cells, obtained 360 days after TCRalphabeta/CD19-depleted stem cell transplant. The V and J genes are TRBV11-2 and TRBJ2-7; 7 bases are a match to TRBD1. The sequence was obtained from a boy under three years old who had a stem cell transplant for acute myeloid leukemia, so the T cells may come from the graft donor. CDR3 in amino acids: CASSVDRKYEQYV. The CDR3 DNA sequence: TGTGCCAGCAGTGTGGACAGGAAATACGAGCAGTACGTC.